These T cell receptor beta chains were read from a single sample in a study of T cell repertoires in cytomegalovirus infection. TCRdb processed the reads anew with MiXCR; each CDR3 protein has one entry. The table has around 550,000 distinct CDR3 sequences, 26% seen once. The source material was PBMCs. Source of these receptors: a human donor in good health (CMV status not recorded). Some clones in this sample may be carry-over from other donors' samples. The CDR3 runs from the conserved cysteine through the conserved F or W. Each record gives: V gene, CDR3 length, J gene, CDR3 protein.

V gene: TRBV28
CDR3 length: 13
J gene: TRBJ2-3
CDR3 protein: CATVEGGTDTQYF

V gene: TRBV27
CDR3 length: 14
J gene: TRBJ1-1
CDR3 protein: CASSSRWGSTEAFF

V gene: TRBV6-5
CDR3 length: 15
J gene: TRBJ1-4
CDR3 protein: CASSYSGPGLEKLFF

V gene: TRBV4-2
CDR3 length: 13
J gene: TRBJ1-1
CDR3 protein: CASSQDTDQADFF

V gene: TRBV4-1
CDR3 length: 15
J gene: TRBJ2-7
CDR3 protein: CASSHFYPSSYEQYF

V gene: TRBV11-2
CDR3 length: 15
J gene: TRBJ2-6
CDR3 protein: CASSLGLTGANVLTF

V gene: TRBV7-2
CDR3 length: 15
J gene: TRBJ2-1
CDR3 protein: CASSRAEGAYNEQFF

V gene: TRBV20-1
CDR3 length: 16
J gene: TRBJ2-1
CDR3 protein: CSARVPAGSLFNEQFF

V gene: TRBV12-3/TRBV12-4
CDR3 length: 12
J gene: TRBJ2-1
CDR3 protein: CASKSTVDEQFF

V gene: TRBV6-8
CDR3 length: 15
J gene: TRBJ2-1
CDR3 protein: CASSYSTSGLYEQFF

V gene: TRBV12-3/TRBV12-4
CDR3 length: 14
J gene: TRBJ2-5
CDR3 protein: CASSRVAGVETQYF

V gene: TRBV4-3
CDR3 length: 16
J gene: TRBJ1-6
CDR3 protein: CASSQDRDPGNSPLHF

V gene: TRBV25-1
CDR3 length: 16
J gene: TRBJ1-1
CDR3 protein: CASSGGAGFMNTEAFF

V gene: TRBV27
CDR3 length: 17
J gene: TRBJ2-2
CDR3 protein: CASSLLGTGVVTGELFF

V gene: TRBV12-3/TRBV12-4
CDR3 length: 15
J gene: TRBJ2-6
CDR3 protein: CASSDGRSGANVLTF

V gene: TRBV9
CDR3 length: 15
J gene: TRBJ2-1
CDR3 protein: CASSVSGNGYNEQFF

V gene: TRBV6-2/TRBV6-3
CDR3 length: 14
J gene: TRBJ1-2
CDR3 protein: CASTHSYRWDGYTF

V gene: TRBV30
CDR3 length: 17
J gene: TRBJ2-1
CDR3 protein: CAWSVIFGGSSYNEQFF

V gene: TRBV29-1
CDR3 length: 17
J gene: TRBJ2-6
CDR3 protein: CSVEDRAGGSGANVLTF

V gene: TRBV20-1
CDR3 length: 14
J gene: TRBJ1-3
CDR3 protein: CSARGLGSGNTIYF

V gene: TRBV27
CDR3 length: 14
J gene: TRBJ1-4
CDR3 protein: CASSFFGESEKLFF

V gene: TRBV7-3
CDR3 length: 13
J gene: TRBJ2-2
CDR3 protein: CASSRRATGELFF

V gene: TRBV7-8
CDR3 length: 20
J gene: TRBJ1-4
CDR3 protein: CASSLGVRGLGKPTNEKLFF

V gene: TRBV5-5
CDR3 length: 15
J gene: TRBJ1-6
CDR3 protein: CASSYGTGDNSPLHF

V gene: TRBV12-3/TRBV12-4
CDR3 length: 12
J gene: TRBJ2-1
CDR3 protein: CASFGSYNEQFF

V gene: TRBV7-3
CDR3 length: 15
J gene: TRBJ2-5
CDR3 protein: CASSLNPGRGETQYF

V gene: TRBV12-3/TRBV12-4
CDR3 length: 14
J gene: TRBJ2-7
CDR3 protein: CASRDRLISYEQYF

V gene: TRBV6-5
CDR3 length: 17
J gene: TRBJ2-5
CDR3 protein: CASSYSAAGVGRETQYF

V gene: TRBV2
CDR3 length: 15
J gene: TRBJ2-3
CDR3 protein: CASSDPGLAGDTQYF

V gene: TRBV6-2/TRBV6-3
CDR3 length: 15
J gene: TRBJ2-1
CDR3 protein: CASSAPSGSYNEQFF

V gene: TRBV28
CDR3 length: 14
J gene: TRBJ2-7
CDR3 protein: CASSREPLGLEQYF

V gene: TRBV29-1
CDR3 length: 16
J gene: TRBJ1-2
CDR3 protein: CSVEDPNRGPGYGYTF

V gene: TRBV6-5
CDR3 length: 16
J gene: TRBJ2-2
CDR3 protein: CASSYAQRGLTGELFF

V gene: TRBV20-1
CDR3 length: 13
J gene: TRBJ1-5
CDR3 protein: CSARDTGPQPQHF

V gene: TRBV7-9
CDR3 length: 15
J gene: TRBJ2-5
CDR3 protein: CASSSRGAGRETQYF

V gene: TRBV7-4
CDR3 length: 13
J gene: TRBJ1-4
CDR3 protein: CAGQGSVDEKLFF

V gene: TRBV7-8
CDR3 length: 13
J gene: TRBJ2-7
CDR3 protein: CASSPRDTYEQYF

V gene: TRBV2
CDR3 length: 15
J gene: TRBJ2-3
CDR3 protein: CASSEAGGRTDTQYF

V gene: TRBV2
CDR3 length: 10
J gene: TRBJ2-1
CDR3 protein: CASSWGGRLF

V gene: TRBV6-1
CDR3 length: 14
J gene: TRBJ1-1
CDR3 protein: CASSYWDSRTEAFF

V gene: TRBV29-1
CDR3 length: 14
J gene: TRBJ2-4
CDR3 protein: CSVVVRGQRNIQYF

V gene: TRBV14
CDR3 length: 13
J gene: TRBJ1-2
CDR3 protein: CASSQEKAYGYTF

V gene: TRBV19
CDR3 length: 15
J gene: TRBJ1-5
CDR3 protein: CASSWGGESNQPQHF

V gene: TRBV14
CDR3 length: 14
J gene: TRBJ1-1
CDR3 protein: CASSRDRGGTEAFF

V gene: TRBV28
CDR3 length: 15
J gene: TRBJ1-1
CDR3 protein: CASSLVTGRLTEAYF

V gene: TRBV30
CDR3 length: 13
J gene: TRBJ2-7
CDR3 protein: CAWSRESSYEQYF

V gene: TRBV2
CDR3 length: 14
J gene: TRBJ2-7
CDR3 protein: CASSEDTSGYEQYF

V gene: TRBV12-3/TRBV12-4
CDR3 length: 14
J gene: TRBJ2-7
CDR3 protein: CASSERGASYEQYF

V gene: TRBV4-2
CDR3 length: 13
J gene: TRBJ2-4
CDR3 protein: CASSQGQGNIQYF

V gene: TRBV19
CDR3 length: 14
J gene: TRBJ1-4
CDR3 protein: CASSTVDYNEKLFF

V gene: TRBV20-1
CDR3 length: 12
J gene: TRBJ2-3
CDR3 protein: CSARDQGDTQYF

V gene: TRBV6-2/TRBV6-3
CDR3 length: 15
J gene: TRBJ2-2
CDR3 protein: CASSYPTMMRGELFF

V gene: TRBV6-2/TRBV6-3
CDR3 length: 14
J gene: TRBJ2-2
CDR3 protein: CASTRTALTGELFF

V gene: TRBV11-2
CDR3 length: 15
J gene: TRBJ2-1
CDR3 protein: CASSPRAVVGNEQFF

V gene: TRBV28
CDR3 length: 14
J gene: TRBJ2-7
CDR3 protein: CASSLESVFREQYF

V gene: TRBV6-2/TRBV6-3
CDR3 length: 12
J gene: TRBJ1-5
CDR3 protein: CASSYFNQPQHF

V gene: TRBV28
CDR3 length: 14
J gene: TRBJ1-1
CDR3 protein: CASSPHGTGPEAFF